This T cell receptor (beta chain) originates from a study of identical twins. Study observations and caveats: Clonotypes of the beta chain that were abundant in cord blood carried fewer insertions (memory repertoires showed none). Within beta out-of-frame sequences, the excess sharing observed between twins was weaker.

V lost 1 base to trimming and J lost 7 bases, with 7 bases between them. The CDR3 extends over 13 amino acids. TCRdb passed the 5' RACE reads through MiXCR, listing each CDR3 protein once. The table has 500,000 to 700,000 distinct CDR3 sequences, around 7.5% seen once; the top ten hold around 1.6%. This clonotype came up a few times. Its target is not known. A further study also used this sample, focusing on yellow fever vaccine responses in identical twins.

The chain uses TRBV12-3 or TRBV12-4 and TRBJ1-4; D ambiguous. This sequence originates from a woman aged 18-30 years in good health. Source material: PBMCs. CDR3 coding DNA: TGTGCCAGCAGTTTAGGGGCGGGTGAAAAACTGTTTTTT. Its translation is CASSLGAGEKLFF.